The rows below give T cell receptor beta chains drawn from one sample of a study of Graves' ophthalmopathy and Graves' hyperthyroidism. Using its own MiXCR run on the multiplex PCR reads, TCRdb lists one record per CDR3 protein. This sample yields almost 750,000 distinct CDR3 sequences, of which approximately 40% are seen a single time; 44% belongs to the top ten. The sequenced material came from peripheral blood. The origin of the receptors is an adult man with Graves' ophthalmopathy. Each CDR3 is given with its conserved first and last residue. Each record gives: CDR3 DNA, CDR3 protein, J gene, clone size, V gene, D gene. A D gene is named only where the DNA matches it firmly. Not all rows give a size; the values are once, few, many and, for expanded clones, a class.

cdr3_nt: TGTGCCAGCAGTGCTAGAGTATCCACGAACACCGGGGAGCTGTTTTTT
cdr3_aa: CASSARVSTNTGELFF
j_call: TRBJ2-2
clone_size: -
v_call: TRBV25-1
d_call: -

cdr3_nt: TGCAGTGCTAGTGTTACCGGAGATACGCAGTATTTT
cdr3_aa: CSASVTGDTQYF
j_call: TRBJ2-3
clone_size: -
v_call: TRBV20-1
d_call: -

cdr3_nt: TGTGCCATCAGTGAGTCGAGCGAAGCTTTCTTT
cdr3_aa: CAISESSEAFF
j_call: TRBJ1-1
clone_size: many
v_call: TRBV10-3
d_call: -

cdr3_nt: TGCAGCGTTGAAAGGCGGGCTATGAACACTGAAGCTTTCTTT
cdr3_aa: CSVERRAMNTEAFF
j_call: TRBJ1-1
clone_size: -
v_call: TRBV29-1
d_call: -

cdr3_nt: TGTGCCAGCAACGAGGGGCAAGAGACCCAGTACTTC
cdr3_aa: CASNEGQETQYF
j_call: TRBJ2-5
clone_size: -
v_call: TRBV7-9
d_call: -

cdr3_nt: TGCAGCGTTGAGACAGTCTCCCGACCCTCCGAGCAGTACTTC
cdr3_aa: CSVETVSRPSEQYF
j_call: TRBJ2-7
clone_size: -
v_call: TRBV29-1
d_call: -

cdr3_nt: TGTGCCAGCAGTTATATGACAGGGGTCTCAAGGAGAAGGGCTGAAGCTTTCTTT
cdr3_aa: CASSYMTGVSRRRAEAFF
j_call: TRBJ1-1
clone_size: -
v_call: TRBV10-3
d_call: TRBD1

cdr3_nt: TGCGCCAGCAGCTCGGGGCCCGGACAGAAAGAGACCCAGTACTTC
cdr3_aa: CASSSGPGQKETQYF
j_call: TRBJ2-5
clone_size: many
v_call: TRBV5-1
d_call: -

cdr3_nt: TGTGCCAGCAGTGAAAAGCGAGTCGAGCAGTTCTTC
cdr3_aa: CASSEKRVEQFF
j_call: TRBJ2-1
clone_size: -
v_call: TRBV2
d_call: -

cdr3_nt: TGTGCCAGCAGTGCAGGGGAAGATACGCAGTATTTT
cdr3_aa: CASSAGEDTQYF
j_call: TRBJ2-3
clone_size: few
v_call: TRBV2
d_call: -

cdr3_nt: TGCAGTGCTGATAGGACTAGCGGGAGTTTCTACGAGCAGTACTTC
cdr3_aa: CSADRTSGSFYEQYF
j_call: TRBJ2-7
clone_size: -
v_call: TRBV20-1
d_call: TRBD2

cdr3_nt: TGTGCCAGCAGCGAGCAATCTGGGACCCAGTACTTC
cdr3_aa: CASSEQSGTQYF
j_call: TRBJ2-5
clone_size: many
v_call: TRBV9
d_call: -

cdr3_nt: TGTGCCAGCAGTTCGTTTAAGGGGCACGACATACTTGAAGCTTTCTTT
cdr3_aa: CASSSFKGHDILEAFF
j_call: TRBJ1-1
clone_size: -
v_call: TRBV24-1
d_call: -

cdr3_nt: TGCGCCAGCAGCTTGATGGGGCAGGGGAACACTGAAGCTTTCTTT
cdr3_aa: CASSLMGQGNTEAFF
j_call: TRBJ1-1
clone_size: many
v_call: TRBV5-1
d_call: -

cdr3_nt: TGTGCCAGCAGTTTATATTCGGGTTCACCCCTCCACTTT
cdr3_aa: CASSLYSGSPLHF
j_call: TRBJ1-6
clone_size: few
v_call: TRBV2
d_call: -

cdr3_nt: TGTGCCAGCACCCAACAGGGGATTCAGCCCCAGCATTTT
cdr3_aa: CASTQQGIQPQHF
j_call: TRBJ1-5
clone_size: -
v_call: TRBV6-1
d_call: TRBD1

cdr3_nt: TGTGCCACCAGTGGGGGAGGGGGCCCCTACGACTATGGCTACACCTTC
cdr3_aa: CATSGGGGPYDYGYTF
j_call: TRBJ1-2
clone_size: many
v_call: TRBV24-1
d_call: TRBD1

cdr3_nt: TGTGCCAGCAGCCCTGTCGACAGCTCCTACGAGCAGTACTTC
cdr3_aa: CASSPVDSSYEQYF
j_call: TRBJ2-7
clone_size: many
v_call: TRBV6-5
d_call: -

cdr3_nt: TGTGCCAGCAGCTTAGTCGGACAGGGGTATGGCTACACCTTC
cdr3_aa: CASSLVGQGYGYTF
j_call: TRBJ1-2
clone_size: many
v_call: TRBV7-2
d_call: TRBD1

cdr3_nt: TGTGCCGCCAACTCGAGGGGGGCTGGGAACACTGAAGCTTTCTTT
cdr3_aa: CAANSRGAGNTEAFF
j_call: TRBJ1-1
clone_size: many
v_call: TRBV19
d_call: -

cdr3_nt: TGTGCCAGCAGCCGCATTTTACATTGGGGTCGGTACGAGCAGTACTTC
cdr3_aa: CASSRILHWGRYEQYF
j_call: TRBJ2-7
clone_size: -
v_call: TRBV7-6
d_call: -